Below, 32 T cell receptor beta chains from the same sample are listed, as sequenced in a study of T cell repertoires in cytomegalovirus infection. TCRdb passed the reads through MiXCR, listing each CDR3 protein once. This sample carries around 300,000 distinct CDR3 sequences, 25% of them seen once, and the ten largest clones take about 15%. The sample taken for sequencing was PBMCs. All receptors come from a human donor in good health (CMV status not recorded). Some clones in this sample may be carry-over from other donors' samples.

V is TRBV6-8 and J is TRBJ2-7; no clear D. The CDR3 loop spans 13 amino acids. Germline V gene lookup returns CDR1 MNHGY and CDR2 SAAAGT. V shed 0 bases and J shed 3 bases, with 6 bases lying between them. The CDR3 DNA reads TGTGCCAGCAGTTACTCCGGCCGCTACGAGCAGTACTTC. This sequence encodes CASSYSGRYEQYF.

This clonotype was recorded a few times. CDR3: CASSLGRTSPYEQYF. For the CDR3, the DNA is TGTGCCAGCAGCTTGGGTCGGACGTCTCCCTACGAGCAGTACTTC. V gene TRBV5-4 combines with J gene TRBJ2-7, with no clear D. The CDR3 sequence is 15 residues long. The V and J ends lost 0 bases and 2 bases respectively, with 12 bases between them. Germline CDR1 and CDR2: SGHNT and YYREEE (reference sequence).

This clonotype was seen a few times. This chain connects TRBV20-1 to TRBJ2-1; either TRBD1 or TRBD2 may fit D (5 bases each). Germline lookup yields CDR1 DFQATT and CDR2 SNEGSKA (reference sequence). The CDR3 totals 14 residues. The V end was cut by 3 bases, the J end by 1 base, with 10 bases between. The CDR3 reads CSASWGSSYNEQFF. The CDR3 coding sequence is TGCAGTGCTAGTTGGGGGTCATCCTACAATGAGCAGTTCTTC.

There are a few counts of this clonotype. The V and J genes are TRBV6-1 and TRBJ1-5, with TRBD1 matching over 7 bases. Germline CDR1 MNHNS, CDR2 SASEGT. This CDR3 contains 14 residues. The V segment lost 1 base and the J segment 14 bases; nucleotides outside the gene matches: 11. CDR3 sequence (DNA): TGTGCCAGCAGTGAAGTTCCAGGGGGGGGTCTTAAGCATTTT. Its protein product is CASSEVPGGGLKHF.

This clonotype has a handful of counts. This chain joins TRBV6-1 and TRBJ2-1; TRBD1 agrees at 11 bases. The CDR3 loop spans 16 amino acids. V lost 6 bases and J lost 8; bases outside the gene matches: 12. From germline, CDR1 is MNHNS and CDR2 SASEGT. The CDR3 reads CASSLGQGALLDEQFF. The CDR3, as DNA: TGTGCCAGCAGCCTTGGACAGGGGGCGTTATTGGATGAGCAGTTCTTC.

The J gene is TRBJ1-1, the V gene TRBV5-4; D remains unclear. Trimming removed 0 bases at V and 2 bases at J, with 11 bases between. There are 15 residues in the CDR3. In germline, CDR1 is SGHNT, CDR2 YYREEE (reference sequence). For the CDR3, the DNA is TGTGCCAGCAGCTTGGCCAAGGGAGGAAACACTGAAGCTTTCTTT. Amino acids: CASSLAKGGNTEAFF.

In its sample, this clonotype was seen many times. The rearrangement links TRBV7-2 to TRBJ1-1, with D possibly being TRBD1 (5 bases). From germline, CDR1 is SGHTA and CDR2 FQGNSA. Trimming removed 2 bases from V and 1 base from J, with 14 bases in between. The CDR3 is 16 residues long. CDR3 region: CASSLQQGPPNTEAFF. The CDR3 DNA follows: TGTGCCAGCAGCTTACAGCAGGGACCCCCGAACACTGAAGCTTTCTTT.

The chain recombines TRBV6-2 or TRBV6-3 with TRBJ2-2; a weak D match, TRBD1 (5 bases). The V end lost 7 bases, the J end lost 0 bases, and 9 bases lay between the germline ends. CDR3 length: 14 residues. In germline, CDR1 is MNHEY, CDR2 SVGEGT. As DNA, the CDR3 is TGTGCCAGCAAATGGACACCGAACACCGGGGAGCTGTTTTTT. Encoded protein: CASKWTPNTGELFF.

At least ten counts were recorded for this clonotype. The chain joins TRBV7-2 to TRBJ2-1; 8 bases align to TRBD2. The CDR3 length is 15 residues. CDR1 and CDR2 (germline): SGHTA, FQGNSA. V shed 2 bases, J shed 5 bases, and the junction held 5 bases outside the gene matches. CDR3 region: CASSLFSGRDNEQFF. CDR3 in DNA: TGTGCCAGCAGCTTATTCTCCGGGAGGGACAATGAGCAGTTCTTC.

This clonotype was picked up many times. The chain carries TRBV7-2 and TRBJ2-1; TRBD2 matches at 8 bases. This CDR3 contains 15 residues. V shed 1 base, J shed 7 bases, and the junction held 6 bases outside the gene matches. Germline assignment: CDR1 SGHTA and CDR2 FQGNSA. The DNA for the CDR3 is TGTGCCAGCAGCTTAGACCGTTTAGCGGGGAATGAGCAGTTCTTC. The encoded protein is CASSLDRLAGNEQFF. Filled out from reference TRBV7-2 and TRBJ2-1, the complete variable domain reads GAGVSQSPSNKVTEKGKDVELRCDPISGHTALYWYRQSLGQGLEFLIYFQGNSAPDKSGLPSDRFSAERTGGSVSTLTIQRTQQEDSAVYLCASSLDRLAGNEQFFGPGTRLTVL.

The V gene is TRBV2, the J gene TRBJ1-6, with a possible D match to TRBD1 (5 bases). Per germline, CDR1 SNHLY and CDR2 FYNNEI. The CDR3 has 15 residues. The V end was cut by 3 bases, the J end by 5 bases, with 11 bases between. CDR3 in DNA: TGTGCCAGCAGTGAGCAGGGACCAGATAATTCACCCCTCCACTTT. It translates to CASSEQGPDNSPLHF.

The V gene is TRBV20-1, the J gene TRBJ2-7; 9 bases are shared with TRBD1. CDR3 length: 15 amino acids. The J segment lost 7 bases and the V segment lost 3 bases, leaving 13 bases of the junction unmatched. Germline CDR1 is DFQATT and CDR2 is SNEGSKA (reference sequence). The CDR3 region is CSARDLGTGLEEQYF. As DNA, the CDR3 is TGCAGTGCTAGGGACTTAGGGACAGGGCTTGAGGAGCAGTACTTC.

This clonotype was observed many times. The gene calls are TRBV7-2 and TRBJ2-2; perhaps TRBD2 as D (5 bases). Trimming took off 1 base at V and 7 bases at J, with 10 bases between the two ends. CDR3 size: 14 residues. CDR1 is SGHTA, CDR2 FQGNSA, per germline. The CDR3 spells CASSLVRGDGELFF. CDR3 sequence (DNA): TGTGCCAGCAGCTTAGTACGGGGAGACGGGGAGCTGTTTTTT.

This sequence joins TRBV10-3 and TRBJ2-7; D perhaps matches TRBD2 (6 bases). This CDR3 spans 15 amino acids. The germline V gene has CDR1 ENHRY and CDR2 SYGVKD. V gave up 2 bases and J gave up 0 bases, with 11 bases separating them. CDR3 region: CAISESGGNSYEQYF. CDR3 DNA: TGTGCCATCAGTGAGAGTGGGGGGAACTCCTACGAGCAGTACTTC.

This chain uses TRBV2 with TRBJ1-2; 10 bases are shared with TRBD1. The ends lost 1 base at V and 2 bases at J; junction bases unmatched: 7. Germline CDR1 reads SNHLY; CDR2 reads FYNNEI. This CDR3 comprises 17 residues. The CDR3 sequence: CASSEVGLTGGNYGYTF. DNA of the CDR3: TGTGCCAGCAGTGAAGTAGGATTGACAGGGGGCAACTATGGCTACACCTTC.

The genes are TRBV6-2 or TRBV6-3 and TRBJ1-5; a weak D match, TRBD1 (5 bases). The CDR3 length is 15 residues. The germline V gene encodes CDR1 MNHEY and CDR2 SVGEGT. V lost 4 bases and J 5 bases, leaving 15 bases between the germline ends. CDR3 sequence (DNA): TGTGCCAGCAGTTTTCTAAGGGGTAGGGATCAGCCCCAGCATTTT. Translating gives CASSFLRGRDQPQHF.

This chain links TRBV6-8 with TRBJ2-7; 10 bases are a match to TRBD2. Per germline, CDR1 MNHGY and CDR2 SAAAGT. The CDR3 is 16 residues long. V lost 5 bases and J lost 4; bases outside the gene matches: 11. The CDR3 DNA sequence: TGTGCCAGCAGTCCCCTGTTTAGCGGGAGGTGGTACGAGCAGTACTTC. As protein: CASSPLFSGRWYEQYF.

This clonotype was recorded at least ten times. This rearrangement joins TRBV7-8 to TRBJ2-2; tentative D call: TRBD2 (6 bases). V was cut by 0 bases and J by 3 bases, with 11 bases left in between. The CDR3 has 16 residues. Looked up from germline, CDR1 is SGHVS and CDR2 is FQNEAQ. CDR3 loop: CASSLALGGYTGELFF. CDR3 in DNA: TGTGCCAGCAGCTTAGCGCTGGGAGGCTACACCGGGGAGCTGTTTTTT.

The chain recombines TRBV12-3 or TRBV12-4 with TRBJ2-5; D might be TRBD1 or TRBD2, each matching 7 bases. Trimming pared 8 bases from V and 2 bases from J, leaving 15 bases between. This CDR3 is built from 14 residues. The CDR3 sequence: CASSAGGGQETQYF. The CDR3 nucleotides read TGTGCCAGCTCCGCAGGGGGGGGACAAGAGACCCAGTACTTC.

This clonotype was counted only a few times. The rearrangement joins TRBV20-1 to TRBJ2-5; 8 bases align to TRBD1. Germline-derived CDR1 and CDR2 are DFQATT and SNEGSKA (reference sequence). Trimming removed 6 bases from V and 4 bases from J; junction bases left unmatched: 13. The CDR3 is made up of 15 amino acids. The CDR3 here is CSAPSRTGPRETQYF. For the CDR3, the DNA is TGCAGTGCCCCGTCGAGGACAGGGCCTCGAGAGACCCAGTACTTC.

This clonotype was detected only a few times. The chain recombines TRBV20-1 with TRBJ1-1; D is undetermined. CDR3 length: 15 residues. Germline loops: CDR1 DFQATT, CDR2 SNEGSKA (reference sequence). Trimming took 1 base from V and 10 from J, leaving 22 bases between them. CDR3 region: CSARVVPGPSLVAFF. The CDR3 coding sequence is TGCAGTGCTAGAGTTGTCCCGGGCCCCTCTCTTGTAGCTTTCTTT.

CDR3 DNA sequence: TGCAGTGCTAGGGCTAGCGGGATACTCTACAATGAGCAGTTCTTC. Its protein is CSARASGILYNEQFF. The chain links TRBV20-1 to TRBJ2-1; TRBD2 matches at 9 bases. The CDR3 consists of 15 residues. In germline, CDR1 is DFQATT, CDR2 SNEGSKA (reference sequence). The trim removed 3 bases at V and 3 bases at J, leaving 6 bases unmatched.

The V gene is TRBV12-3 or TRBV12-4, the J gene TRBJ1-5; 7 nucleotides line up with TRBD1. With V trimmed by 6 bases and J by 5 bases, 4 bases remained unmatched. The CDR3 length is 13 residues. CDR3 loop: CASSGTVYQPQHF. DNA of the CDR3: TGTGCCAGCAGCGGGACAGTTTATCAGCCCCAGCATTTT.

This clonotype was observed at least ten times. CDR3 in DNA: TGTGCCAGCAGTCTCGACGGAGGGCCGGCAGAGACCCAGTACTTC. It is translated as CASSLDGGPAETQYF. The V and J genes are TRBV7-9 and TRBJ2-5; TRBD2 might be the D (6 bases). V lost 6 bases and J 4 bases, leaving 18 bases between the germline ends. The CDR3 consists of 15 residues. The germline CDR1 and CDR2 sequences are SEHNR and FQNEAQ (reference sequence).

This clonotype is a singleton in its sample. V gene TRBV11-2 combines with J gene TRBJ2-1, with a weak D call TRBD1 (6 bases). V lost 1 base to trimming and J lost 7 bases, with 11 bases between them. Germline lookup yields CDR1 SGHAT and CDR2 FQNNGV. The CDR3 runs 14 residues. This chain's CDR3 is CASSLVGAENEQFF. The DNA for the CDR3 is TGTGCCAGCAGCTTAGTGGGGGCTGAAAATGAGCAGTTCTTC.

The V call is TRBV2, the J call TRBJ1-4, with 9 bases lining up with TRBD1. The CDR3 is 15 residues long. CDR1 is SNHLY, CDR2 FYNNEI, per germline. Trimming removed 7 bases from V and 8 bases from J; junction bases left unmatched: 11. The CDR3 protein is CASNQLWTGAEKLFF. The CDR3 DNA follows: TGTGCCAGCAATCAATTATGGACAGGGGCCGAAAAACTGTTTTTT.

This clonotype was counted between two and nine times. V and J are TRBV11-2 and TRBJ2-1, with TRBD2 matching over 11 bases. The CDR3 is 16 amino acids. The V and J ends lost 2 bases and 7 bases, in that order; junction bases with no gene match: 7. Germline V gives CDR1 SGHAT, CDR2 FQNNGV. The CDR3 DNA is TGTGCCAGCAGCTTAACAACTAGCGGGGGTATGAATGAGCAGTTCTTC. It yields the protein CASSLTTSGGMNEQFF.

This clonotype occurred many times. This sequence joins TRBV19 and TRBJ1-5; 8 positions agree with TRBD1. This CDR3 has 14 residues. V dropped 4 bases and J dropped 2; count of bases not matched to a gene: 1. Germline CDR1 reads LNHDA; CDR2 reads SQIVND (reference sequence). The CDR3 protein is CASSKQGGNQPQHF. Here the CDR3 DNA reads TGTGCCAGTAGTAAACAGGGGGGCAATCAGCCCCAGCATTTT.

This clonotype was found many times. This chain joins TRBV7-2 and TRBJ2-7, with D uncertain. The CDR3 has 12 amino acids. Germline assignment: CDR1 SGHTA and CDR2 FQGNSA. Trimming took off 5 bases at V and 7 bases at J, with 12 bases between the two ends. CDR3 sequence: CASSQPFGEQYF. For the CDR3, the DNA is TGTGCCAGCAGCCAACCCTTCGGGGAGCAGTACTTC.

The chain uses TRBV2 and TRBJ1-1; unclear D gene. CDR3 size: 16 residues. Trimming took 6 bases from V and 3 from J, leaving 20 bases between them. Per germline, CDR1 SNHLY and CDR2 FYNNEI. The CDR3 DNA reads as TGTGCCAGCAGCCCCGGACGAAGTCTAGGTGACACTGAAGCTTTCTTT. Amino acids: CASSPGRSLGDTEAFF.

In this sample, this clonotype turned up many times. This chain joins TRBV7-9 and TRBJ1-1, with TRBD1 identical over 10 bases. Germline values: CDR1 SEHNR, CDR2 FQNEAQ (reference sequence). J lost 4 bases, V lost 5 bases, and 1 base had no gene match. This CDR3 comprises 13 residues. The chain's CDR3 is CASSRQGATEAFF. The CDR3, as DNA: TGTGCCAGCAGCCGACAGGGGGCCACTGAAGCTTTCTTT.

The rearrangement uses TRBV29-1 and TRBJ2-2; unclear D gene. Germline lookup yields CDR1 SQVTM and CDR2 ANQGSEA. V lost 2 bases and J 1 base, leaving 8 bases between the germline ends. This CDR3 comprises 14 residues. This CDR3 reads CSVELLVNTGELFF. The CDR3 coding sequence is TGCAGCGTTGAACTACTCGTGAACACCGGGGAGCTGTTTTTT.